This is a list of T cell receptor beta chains from one sample in a study of T-cell reconstitution after alpha-beta-depleted transplantation in children. TCRdb redid the calling of the PCR reads with MiXCR, one entry per CDR3 protein. The table records 250,000 to 300,000 distinct CDR3 sequences, around 7.3% of them present only once. This sample comprised peripheral blood, obtained 360 days after TCRalphabeta/CD19-depleted stem cell transplant. These receptor sequences come from a female patient aged 2-15 years who had a stem cell transplant for Fanconi anemia, so the T cells may come from the graft donor. The CDR3 runs from the conserved cysteine through the conserved F or W. Each record gives: V gene, clone size, J gene, CDR3 protein. Some rows mark clone size as missing; the rest say once, few, many or name a class of expanded clone.

>TRBV7-2|many|TRBJ1-1
CASSLVQAGTLEAFF
>TRBV20-1|.|TRBJ1-4
CSARSLTPRNLEKLFF
>TRBV15|many|TRBJ2-1
CATSRDISGGAYEQFF
>TRBV30|many|TRBJ2-1
CAWMSRAAYNEQFF
>TRBV9|many|TRBJ2-1
CASSVWAGRPGSYNEQFF
>TRBV20-1|.|TRBJ1-2
CSAREGRGDLYGYTF
>TRBV12-3/TRBV12-4|many|TRBJ1-4
CASSWDRGNEKLFF
>TRBV28|.|TRBJ1-2
CASSSLPDREGYGGYTF
>TRBV3-1|.|TRBJ2-7
CASSQGYKQYF
>TRBV5-1|many|TRBJ2-2
CASSLVPSKAGELFF
>TRBV30|.|TRBJ2-5
CAWSVASGGPQETQYF
>TRBV28|.|TRBJ2-1
CASSRHGLVASSGNNEQFF
>TRBV28|many|TRBJ1-6
CASTKGTPYNSPLHF
>TRBV23-1|many|TRBJ2-5
CASPGVAERKPAETQYF
>TRBV6-1|many|TRBJ1-5
CASGGRGTRNQPQHF
>TRBV29-1|many|TRBJ1-3
CSVLTGTSGNTIYF
>TRBV7-8|.|TRBJ2-1
CASSLVANEQFF
>TRBV28|few|TRBJ1-2
CASSFWDRVYGYTF
>TRBV7-3|many|TRBJ2-3
CASSTGADTQYF
>TRBV2|many|TRBJ2-1
CASAYGTATYNEQFF
>TRBV20-1|few|TRBJ1-2
CSARMRENYGYTF
>TRBV7-2|few|TRBJ2-2
CASSLVSRLAGEGELFF
>TRBV2|.|TRBJ2-7
CASRKLDSSYEQYF
>TRBV28|few|TRBJ2-1
CASQGSGAGGLSYNEQFF
>TRBV11-1|.|TRBJ2-1
CASSLRWRAGGPYNEQFF
>TRBV10-3|many|TRBJ2-3
CAIAMTDTQYF
>TRBV20-1|.|TRBJ1-4
CSARRGTGGDEKLFF
>TRBV27|.|TRBJ2-2
CASSLTPGELFF
>TRBV7-8|many|TRBJ2-1
CASSLVGNHDEQFF
>TRBV7-6|.|TRBJ1-2
CASSVLQGRGDGYTF
>TRBV12-3/TRBV12-4|many|TRBJ2-1
CASSDTHRGLDEQFF
>TRBV20-1|.|TRBJ2-5
CSARVVIAGGQTQYF
>TRBV7-8|many|TRBJ2-1
CASSLARTGSYEQFF
>TRBV27|few|TRBJ2-5
CASSPFSGKETQYF
>TRBV15|few|TRBJ2-3
CATSRDGGGRSDTQYF
>TRBV7-3|many|TRBJ2-1
CASSSSVTSPVREQFF
>TRBV6-5|many|TRBJ1-5
CASRRVLGQPQHF
>TRBV11-2|few|TRBJ2-7
CASSPGLAGVYEQYF
>TRBV29-1|many|TRBJ2-3
CSVHKTSGTDTQYF
>TRBV28|.|TRBJ2-1
CASSFPRTGILGEQFF
>TRBV12-3/TRBV12-4|few|TRBJ1-5
CASSSGMGNQPQHF
>TRBV2|.|TRBJ1-5
CASSEFDRGPEGPQHF
>TRBV28|many|TRBJ1-1
CASSLLGLNTEAFF
>TRBV12-3/TRBV12-4|many|TRBJ1-4
CASSWIGQGNEKLFF
>TRBV20-1|few|TRBJ1-5
CSARGTGLQPQHF
>TRBV15|many|TRBJ2-4
CATKGLAGDPAKNIQYF
>TRBV20-1|many|TRBJ1-6
CSARDRVYNSPLHF
>TRBV20-1|.|TRBJ1-4
CSAAVGTDEKLFF
>TRBV12-3/TRBV12-4|many|TRBJ1-2
CASRGGGQFLSKYGYTF